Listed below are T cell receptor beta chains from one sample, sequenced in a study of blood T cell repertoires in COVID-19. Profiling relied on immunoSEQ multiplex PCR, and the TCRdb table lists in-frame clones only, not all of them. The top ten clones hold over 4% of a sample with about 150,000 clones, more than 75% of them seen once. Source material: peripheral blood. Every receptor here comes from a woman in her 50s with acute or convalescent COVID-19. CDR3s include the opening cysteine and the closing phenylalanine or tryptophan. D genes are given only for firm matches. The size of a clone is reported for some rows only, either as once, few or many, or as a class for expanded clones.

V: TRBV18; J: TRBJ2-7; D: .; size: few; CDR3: CASSPPGRSHEQYF; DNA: TGTGCCAGCTCACCACCGGGGCGCTCCCACGAGCAGTACTTC
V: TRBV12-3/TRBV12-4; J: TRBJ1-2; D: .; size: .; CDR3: CASSLADGDYTF; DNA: TGTGCCAGCAGTTTAGCGGACGGGGACTACACCTTC
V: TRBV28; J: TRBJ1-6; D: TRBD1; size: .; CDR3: CASSSQPTGRRSPLHF; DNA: TGTGCCAGCAGTTCCCAACCGACAGGGAGGAGGTCACCCCTCCACTTT
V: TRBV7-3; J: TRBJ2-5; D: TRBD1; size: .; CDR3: CASSLMGTGGAETQYF; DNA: TGTGCCAGCAGCTTAATGGGGACAGGGGGCGCAGAGACCCAGTACTTC
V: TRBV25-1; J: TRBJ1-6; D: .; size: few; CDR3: CASSPPGVAHNSPLHF; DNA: TGTGCCAGCAGCCCCCCTGGAGTAGCTCATAATTCACCCCTCCACTTT
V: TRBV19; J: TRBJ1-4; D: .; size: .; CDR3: CASRATDGYNEKLFF; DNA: TGTGCCAGTAGAGCTACAGACGGATATAATGAAAAACTGTTTTTT
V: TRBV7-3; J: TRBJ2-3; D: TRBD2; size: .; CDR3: CASSWGTSGFTDTQYF; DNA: TGTGCCAGCAGTTGGGGGACTAGCGGTTTCACAGATACGCAGTATTTT
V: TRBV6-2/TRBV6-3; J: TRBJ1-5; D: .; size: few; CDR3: CASSYGGISQPQHF; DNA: TGTGCCAGCAGTTACGGGGGCATAAGTCAGCCCCAGCATTTT
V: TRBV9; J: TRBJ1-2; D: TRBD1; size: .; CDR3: CASSGTGGEVANYGYTF; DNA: TGTGCCAGCAGCGGGACAGGGGGCGAGGTCGCTAACTATGGCTACACCTTC
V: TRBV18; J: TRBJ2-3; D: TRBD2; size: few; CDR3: CASSPPGGDTDTQYF; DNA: TGTGCCAGCTCACCGCCGGGGGGGGACACAGATACGCAGTATTTT
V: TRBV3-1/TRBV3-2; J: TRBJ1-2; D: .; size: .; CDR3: CASSQEGGFSYRGGYTF; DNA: TGTGCCAGCAGCCAAGAAGGGGGATTTAGTTATAGGGGTGGCTACACCTTC
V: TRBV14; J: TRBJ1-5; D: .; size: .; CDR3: CASSLHSNQPQHF; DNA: TGTGCCAGCAGCTTACATAGCAATCAGCCCCAGCATTTT
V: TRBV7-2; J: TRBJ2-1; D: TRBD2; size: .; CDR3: CASLDPTGTSSYNEQFF; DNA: TGTGCCAGCCTCGACCCGACCGGGACTAGCTCCTACAATGAGCAGTTCTTC
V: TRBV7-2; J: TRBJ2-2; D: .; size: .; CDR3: CASSFLRQANTGELFF; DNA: TGTGCCAGCAGCTTCCTACGACAGGCGAACACCGGGGAGCTGTTTTTT
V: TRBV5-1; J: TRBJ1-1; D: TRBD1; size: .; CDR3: CASRGQGANTEAFF; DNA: TGCGCCAGCAGGGGACAGGGAGCCAACACTGAAGCTTTCTTT
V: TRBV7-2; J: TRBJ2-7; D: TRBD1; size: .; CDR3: CASCLAPRTGTGGEQYF; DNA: TGTGCCAGCTGCTTGGCCCCCCGCACCGGGACAGGCGGCGAGCAGTACTTC
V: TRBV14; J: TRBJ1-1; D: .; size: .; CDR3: CASSSNAGVETEAFF; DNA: TGTGCCAGCAGCTCCAATGCGGGGGTAGAGACTGAAGCTTTCTTT
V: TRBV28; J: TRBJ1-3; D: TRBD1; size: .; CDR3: CASSLAGGGNTIYF; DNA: TGTGCCAGCAGTTTGGCAGGGGGAGGAAACACCATATATTTT
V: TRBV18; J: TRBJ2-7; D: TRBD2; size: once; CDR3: CASSPVQPTSGGHEQYF; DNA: TGTGCCAGCTCACCCGTTCAACCGACTAGCGGGGGGCACGAGCAGTACTTC
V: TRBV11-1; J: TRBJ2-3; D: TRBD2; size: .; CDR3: CASSLERGGTDTQYF; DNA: TGTGCCAGCAGCTTGGAGCGGGGGGGAACAGATACGCAGTATTTT
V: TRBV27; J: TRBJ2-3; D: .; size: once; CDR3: CASSLWDQGTDTQYF; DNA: TGTGCCAGCAGTCTCTGGGACCAGGGGACAGATACGCAGTATTTT
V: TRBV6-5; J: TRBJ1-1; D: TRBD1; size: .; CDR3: CASSWDRSNTEAFF; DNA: TGTGCCAGCAGCTGGGACAGGTCAAACACTGAAGCTTTCTTT
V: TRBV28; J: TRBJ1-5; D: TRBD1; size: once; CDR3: CASSLYRGQEPQHF; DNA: TGTGCCAGCAGTTTGTACAGGGGGCAGGAGCCCCAGCATTTT
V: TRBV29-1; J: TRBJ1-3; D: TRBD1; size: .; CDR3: CSGSTGTGEYF; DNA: TGCAGCGGAAGTACCGGGACAGGCGAATATTTT
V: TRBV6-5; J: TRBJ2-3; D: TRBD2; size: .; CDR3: CASSWGGTSTDTQYF; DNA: TGTGCCAGCAGTTGGGGGGGGACGAGCACAGATACGCAGTATTTT
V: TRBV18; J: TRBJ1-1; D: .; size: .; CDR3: CASSPLPGHGNTEAFF; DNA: TGTGCCAGCTCACCACTCCCGGGACACGGGAACACTGAAGCTTTCTTT
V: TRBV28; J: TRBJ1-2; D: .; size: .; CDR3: CASSLSLANYGYTF; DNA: TGTGCCAGCAGTTTATCACTAGCTAACTATGGCTACACCTTC
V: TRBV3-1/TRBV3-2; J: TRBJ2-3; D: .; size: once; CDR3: CASSPLSTYLTDTQYF; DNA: TGTGCCAGCAGCCCCCTTTCGACATACCTCACAGATACGCAGTATTTT
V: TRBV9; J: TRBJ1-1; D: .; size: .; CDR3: CASSPSGGPEAFF; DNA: TGTGCCAGCAGCCCCAGCGGAGGGCCTGAAGCTTTCTTT
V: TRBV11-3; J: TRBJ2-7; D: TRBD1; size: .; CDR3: CASSLDGRGEQYF; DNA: TGTGCCAGCAGCTTAGATGGCAGGGGGGAGCAGTACTTC
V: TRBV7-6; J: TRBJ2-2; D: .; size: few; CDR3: CASSFLTGDADAGELFF; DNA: TGTGCCAGCAGCTTCTTGACCGGGGATGCGGACGCCGGGGAGCTGTTTTTT
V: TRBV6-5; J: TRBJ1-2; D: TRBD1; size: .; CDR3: CASSLDRELGYTF; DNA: TGTGCCAGCAGTCTGGACAGGGAACTTGGCTACACCTTC
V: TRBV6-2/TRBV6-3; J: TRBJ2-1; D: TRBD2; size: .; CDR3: CASSLTSRALESYNEQFF; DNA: TGTGCCAGCAGTCTGACTAGCAGAGCTTTGGAGTCCTACAATGAGCAGTTCTTC
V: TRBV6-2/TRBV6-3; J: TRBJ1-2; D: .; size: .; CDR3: CASNPGLYGYTF; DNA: TGTGCCAGCAACCCCGGTCTCTATGGCTACACCTTC
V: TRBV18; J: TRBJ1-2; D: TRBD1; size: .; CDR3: CASSPYPGTGESIYGYTF; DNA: TGTGCCAGCTCACCCTATCCCGGGACAGGGGAAAGTATCTATGGCTACACCTTC
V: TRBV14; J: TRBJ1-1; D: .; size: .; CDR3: CASSLQQGGQEAFF; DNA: TGTGCCAGCAGCCTACAACAGGGTGGGCAAGAAGCTTTCTTT
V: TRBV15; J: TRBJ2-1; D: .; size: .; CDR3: CATGGRYDEQFF; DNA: TGTGCCACGGGGGGGCGTTACGATGAGCAGTTCTTC